This TCR beta chain was recovered during a study of cytomegalovirus exposure and HLA in healthy donors. Germline V lookup: CDR1 MDHEN, CDR2 SYDVKM. CDR3 size: 14 residues. V gave up 5 bases and J gave up 7 bases; unmatched junction bases: 10. About this clone itself: No antigen is known for it.

Findings and limits, study-wide: In all likelihood, a cluster of highly shared sequence variants was a sequencing artifact. Per a later analysis, roughly 17,000 TCR beta sequences showed association with HLA alleles at 0.05 false discovery rate. Later analysis showed TCR association rates varying by HLA locus, highest for DRB1 and lowest for HLA-C.

This PCR relied on a set of 60 Vbeta primers and 13 Jbeta primers. This table comes from immunoSEQ multiplex PCR, and its TCRdb copy is limited to in-frame clones, with some not included. The table includes about 83,000 clones, less than 85% detected once. Sequencing used PBMCs. This rearrangement joins TRBV28 to TRBJ1-2; 7 bases map to TRBD1. The receptor was isolated from a man in his sixties in good health and CMV-seronegative. CDR3 coding DNA: TGTGCCAGCAGTCTCGGACAGGTGGGGCGTGGCTACACCTTC. Encoded protein: CASSLGQVGRGYTF.